This T cell receptor beta chain came from a study of T cells in Graves' hyperthyroidism and ophthalmopathy. Study-wide results and caveats: From stable hyperthyroidism, ophthalmopathy was separated by a 13 V-J model. Expanded thyroid clonotypes (above 0.001) were mostly also found in blood.

Pregnant or lactating patients were excluded, as were those with uncontrolled infection or other autoimmune disease. From less than 13 ml of fresh peripheral blood, PBMCs were isolated. On this clonotype itself: Its specificity is not known.

Amplified TCR beta CDR3 regions derived from RNA transcripts. The primer set for the first-round RT-PCR of the TCR CDR3 was HTBI. Each CDR3 protein gets one entry after TCRdb re-called the multiplex PCR reads with MiXCR. The top ten clones hold around a fifth of a sample with around 350,000 distinct CDR3 sequences, around 13% of them seen once. Germline CDR1 reads LGHDT; CDR2 reads YNNKEL (reference sequence). V lost 5 bases and J lost 5, with 15 bases in between. The CDR3 has 14 amino acids. The sample was blood. The J gene is TRBJ2-5, the V gene TRBV3-1, with a weak D call TRBD2 (7 bases). This clonotype originated in a woman aged 25 to 39 with Graves' ophthalmopathy. The CDR3 sequence is CASSWGGRAETQYF. The DNA for the CDR3 is TGTGCCAGCAGCTGGGGGGGCAGGGCCGAGACCCAGTACTTC.